This entry concerns a single T cell receptor (beta chain). Each TCR library used around 0.5 ug of total RNA and a linear amplification protocol. TCRdb passed the reads through MiXCR, listing each CDR3 protein once. The sample has about 180,000 distinct CDR3 sequences; over 60% are singletons. This specimen comes from a study of healthy donors' naive CD4 and CD8 T cells. Study-level background: Donors, half of them female, were 20-25, 40-50 or 60-70 years old.

This CDR3 comprises 16 residues. The ends were cut back, 1 base at V and 0 bases at J, with 12 bases in the middle. Germline V gene sequence: CDR1 LGHNA, CDR2 YSLEER. The clonotype originates from a pool of human donors in good health; the sample pools cells from several healthy donors. The material sequenced was naive CD4+ and CD8+ T cells sorted from blood, pooled from several donors. The chain combines TRBV4-3 with TRBJ1-1, with unresolved D. The CDR3 nucleotides read TGCGCCAGCAGCCAAGCCCCGGGAGGGCTGAACACTGAAGCTTTCTTT. Translating gives CASSQAPGGLNTEAFF.